This entry lists 7 T cell receptor beta chains sequenced from one sample in a study of blood T cell repertoires in COVID-19. Sequenced by immunoSEQ multiplex PCR; TCRdb stores in-frame clones only, minus some. The sample gives hundreds of thousands of clones, approximately 86% of which show up once; about 7.6% is in the top ten. Sequenced input: peripheral blood. The receptors shown here come from a woman aged 55 to 70 with COVID-19, enrolled during active disease.

This clone was recorded a few times. The chain links TRBV11-2 to TRBJ1-2; maybe TRBD1 (5 bases). Germline CDR1 SGHAT, CDR2 FQNNGV. V lost 3 bases and J lost 6, with 5 bases in between. The CDR3 covers 11 residues. CDR3 protein: CASSLTDGYTF. CDR3 DNA: TGTGCCAGCAGCTTGACAGATGGCTACACCTTC.

The rearrangement uses TRBV18 and TRBJ2-7; D possibly corresponds to TRBD1 (5 bases). Trimming took 3 bases from V and 2 from J, leaving 8 bases between them. Germline V gene sequence: CDR1 KGHSH, CDR2 LQKENI. The CDR3 consists of 13 residues. For the CDR3, the DNA is TGTGCCAGCTCACCGACAGTAGCCTACGAGCAGTACTTC. Translating gives CASSPTVAYEQYF.

V and J are TRBV7-2 and TRBJ2-5; 9 positions match TRBD1. CDR3 length equals 14 residues. The germline gives CDR1 SGHTA, CDR2 FQGNSA. Trimming cost V 5 bases and J 7 bases; bases outside gene matches: 8. The DNA for the CDR3 is TGTGCCAGCAGCCGCGTCCCGGGACAGGGGACCCAGTACTTC. Amino acid sequence: CASSRVPGQGTQYF.

This clone has only a few counts. J is TRBJ1-1 and V is TRBV27; maybe TRBD1 (5 bases). The CDR3 contains 16 residues. The germline V and J ends were trimmed by 2 bases and 1 base, with 14 bases remaining between them. Germline V gene sequence: CDR1 MNHEY, CDR2 SMNVEV (reference sequence). CDR3 sequence (DNA): TGTGCCAGCAGTTTAACAGGCCCTGTGTGGAACACTGAAGCTTTCTTT. This gives the protein CASSLTGPVWNTEAFF.

The CDR3 bases are TGTGCCAGCAGCTATGCGGGGGGACAAGAGACCCAGTACTTC. Translating it yields CASSYAGGQETQYF. The rearrangement links TRBV9 to TRBJ2-5; 8 bases match TRBD2. V gave up 4 bases and J gave up 2 bases; unmatched junction bases: 4. The germline CDR1 and CDR2 sequences are SGDLS and YYNGEE. This CDR3 is 14 amino acids long.

This clone has just one count. The chain couples TRBV9 to TRBJ1-4, with D perhaps matching TRBD1 (6 bases). The germline V and J ends were trimmed by 3 bases and 2 bases, with 8 bases remaining between them. Germline-derived CDR1 and CDR2 are SGDLS and YYNGEE. The CDR3 contains 14 residues. CDR3 residues: CASSAGQTNEKLFF. CDR3 nucleotide sequence: TGTGCCAGCAGCGCTGGACAGACTAATGAAAAACTGTTTTTT.

The CDR3 sequence: CASSLAQGRYEQYF. CDR3 nucleotides: TGTGCCAGCAGCTTAGCACAGGGGCGCTACGAGCAGTACTTC. The genes are TRBV13 and TRBJ2-7; TRBD1 matches 7 bases. This CDR3 spans 14 amino acids. In germline, CDR1 is PRHDT, CDR2 FYEKMQ (reference sequence). Germline trimming cut 1 base from V and 3 bases from J; bases unmatched to any gene: 3.